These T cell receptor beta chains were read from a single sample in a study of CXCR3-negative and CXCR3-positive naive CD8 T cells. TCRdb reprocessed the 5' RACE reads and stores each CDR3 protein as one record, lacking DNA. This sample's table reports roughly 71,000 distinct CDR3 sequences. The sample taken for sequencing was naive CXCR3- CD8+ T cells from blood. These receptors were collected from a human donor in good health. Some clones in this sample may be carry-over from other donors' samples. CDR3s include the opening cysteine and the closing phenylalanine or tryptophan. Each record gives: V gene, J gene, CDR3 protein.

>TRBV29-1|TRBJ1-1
CSVEGTDGGNTEAFF
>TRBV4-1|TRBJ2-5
CASSQGQVEETQYF
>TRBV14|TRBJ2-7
CASSQEVHSYEQYF
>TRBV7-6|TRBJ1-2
CASSQDQQGINYGYTF
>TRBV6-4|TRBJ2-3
CASSGTGLDTQYF
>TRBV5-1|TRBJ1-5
CASSSTPNQPQHF
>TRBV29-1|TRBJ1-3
CSVSSSGNTIYF
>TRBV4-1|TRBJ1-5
CASSQDPGPRGSNQPQHF
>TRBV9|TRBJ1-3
CASSVEGSGNTIYF
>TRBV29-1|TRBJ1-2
CSVEGQEANYGYTF
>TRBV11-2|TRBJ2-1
CASSLVAGNRDYNEQFF